The T cell receptor (beta chain) under discussion was sequenced for a study of T-cell memory formation after mild COVID-19. Broader study findings: Shrinking CD4+ clones resided mostly in CM and EM, and CD8+ ones in EMRA.

It was 5'RACE with constant-segment primers that produced the TCR alpha and TCR beta cDNA libraries, which carried sample barcodes and UMIs. TCRdb analysed the 5' RACE reads with MiXCR anew, one entry per CDR3 protein. In the table there are around 320,000 distinct CDR3 sequences, roughly a fifth of which are singletons. V was pared by 6 bases and J by 3 bases, with 14 bases between. Germline V gene data show CDR1 as KGHSH and CDR2 as LQKENI. This CDR3 has 14 amino acids. This clonotype was found a few times. Its antigen is undetermined. The chain links TRBV18 to TRBJ1-1; D is uncertain. What was sequenced was PBMCs or a T cell subset sorted from them (not recorded which). The TCR sequence derives from a young man who had mild COVID-19 (a few samples of this study predate the infection). Cell type and time point are not known. The DNA of the CDR3 is TGTGCCAGCTCCCAAAGGGATGGGGACACTGAAGCTTTCTTT. Its translation: CASSQRDGDTEAFF.